The 21 T cell receptor beta chains below all came from one sample that was sequenced in a study of PD-1 blockade in classical Hodgkin lymphoma. Each patient experienced a relapse that followed autologous stem cell transplantation, and brentuximab vedotin exposure varied. The table came from immunoSEQ multiplex PCR; TCRdb's copy has only in-frame clones and leaves some out. In the table there are roughly 20,000 clones, 75% to 90% of which are singletons. Sequences were derived from peripheral blood mononuclear cells (PBMCs), sampled before the second cycle of nivolumab. These receptors were taken from a human donor with classical Hodgkin lymphoma.

The chain combines TRBV7-6 with TRBJ1-1; TRBD1 agrees at 11 bases. The CDR3 is 14 residues long. The germline CDR1 and CDR2 sequences are SGHVS and FNYEAQ. V lost 5 bases to trimming and J lost 5 bases; unmatched junction nucleotides: 4. CDR3 sequence (DNA): TGTGCCAGCAGCGCGGGACAGGGGGTTACTGAAGCTTTCTTT. As protein: CASSAGQGVTEAFF.

The chain is built from TRBV5-1 and TRBJ1-2, with a possible D match to TRBD1 (5 bases). There are 13 residues in the CDR3. Trimming took 4 bases from V and 3 from J, leaving 10 bases between them. Germline CDR1 and CDR2: SGHRS and YFSETQ. In DNA, the CDR3 is TGCGCCAGCAGCGCCGGGGGTGACTATGGCTACACCTTC. Translation: CASSAGGDYGYTF.

The chain uses TRBV5-1 and TRBJ2-5; no clear D. The germline gives CDR1 SGHRS, CDR2 YFSETQ. V lost 2 bases to trimming and J lost 5 bases, with 10 bases between them. CDR3 size: 13 residues. In DNA, the CDR3 is TGCGCCAGCAGCTTCGCGAATGGGGAGACCCAGTACTTC. It specifies CASSFANGETQYF.

This chain links TRBV6-1 with TRBJ2-5, with TRBD2 matching 9 bases. The assigned J gene may be wrong: the sequence end matches TRBJ2-7 better. This CDR3 has 17 residues. Germline assignment: CDR1 MNHNS and CDR2 SASEGT. The CDR3 protein is CASSDVAGGPLSYEQYF. The CDR3 DNA sequence: TGTGCCAGCAGTGACGTGGCGGGGGGGCCCCTCTCCTACGAGCAGTACTTC.

The chain uses TRBV5-1 and TRBJ2-7; 9 bases are shared with TRBD2. Germline trimming cut 4 bases from V and 2 bases from J; bases unmatched to any gene: 4. The V gene's germline CDR1 is SGHRS and CDR2 YFSETQ. CDR3 size: 14 residues. The CDR3 protein is CASSLTSGPYEQYF. The CDR3 DNA is TGCGCCAGCAGCCTGACTAGCGGACCCTACGAGCAGTACTTC. The full variable domain, its missing parts supplied by reference TRBV5-1 and TRBJ2-7, is KAGVTQTPRYLIKTRGQQVTLSCSPISGHRSVSWYQQTPGQGLQFLFEYFSETQRNKGNFPGRFSGRQFSNSRSEMNVSTLELGDSALYLCASSLTSGPYEQYFGPGTRLTVT.

The rearrangement joins TRBV23-1 to TRBJ2-5, with a weak D call TRBD1 (6 bases). TRBV23-1 has ORF status, its function being uncertain. Trimming shortened V by 2 bases and J by 0 bases, and 13 bases separated the two germline ends. There are 16 residues in the CDR3. The CDR3 loop is CASSQPTGLYQETQYF. CDR3 bases: TGCGCCAGCAGTCAACCAACAGGGTTGTACCAAGAGACCCAGTACTTC.

This clone was counted once. J is TRBJ2-7 and V is TRBV27; 7 bases match TRBD1. The ends lost 5 bases at V and 2 bases at J; junction bases unmatched: 9. Germline CDR1 MNHEY, CDR2 SMNVEV (reference sequence). CDR3 length: 15 amino acids. CDR3 sequence: CASSPGTAYTYEQYF. The CDR3 DNA sequence: TGTGCCAGCAGTCCGGGGACAGCCTATACCTACGAGCAGTACTTC.

The V gene is TRBV9, the J gene TRBJ2-5, with D perhaps matching TRBD2 (6 bases). The V and J ends lost 4 bases and 2 bases respectively, with 12 bases between them. The CDR3 is made up of 14 amino acids. Per germline, CDR1 SGDLS and CDR2 YYNGEE. In DNA, the CDR3 is TGTGCCAGCAGCCTACTCGGGAGTCAAGAGACCCAGTACTTC. It codes for CASSLLGSQETQYF. The complete variable domain, with remaining parts taken from reference TRBV9 and TRBJ2-5, reads DSGVTQTPKHLITATGQRVTLRCSPRSGDLSVYWYQQSLDQGLQFLIQYYNGEERAKGNILERFSAQQFPDLHSELNLSSLELGDSALYFCASSLLGSQETQYFGPGTRLLVL.

DNA for the CDR3: TGTGCCAGCAGCGTCCGAGGGGACAGAAGAAGCTCCTACGAGCAGTACTTC. It translates to CASSVRGDRRSSYEQYF. This sequence joins TRBV9 and TRBJ2-7, with 7 nucleotides matching TRBD1. Germline V gene lookup returns CDR1 SGDLS and CDR2 YYNGEE. This CDR3 spans 17 amino acids. The J segment lost 0 bases and the V segment lost 2 bases, leaving 11 bases of the junction unmatched.

The gene calls are TRBV5-1 and TRBJ2-5, with TRBD2 identical over 12 bases. The CDR3 sequence is 16 residues long. Germline V gene sequence: CDR1 SGHRS, CDR2 YFSETQ. V shed 4 bases, J shed 1 base, and the junction held 5 bases outside the gene matches. The CDR3 is CASSLPSGGGQETQYF. The CDR3 DNA reads as TGCGCCAGCAGCCTCCCTAGCGGGGGGGGCCAAGAGACCCAGTACTTC.

The V gene is TRBV30, the J gene TRBJ1-4; D gene unclear. This CDR3 is 14 amino acids long. Germline loops: CDR1 GTSNPN, CDR2 SVGIG (reference sequence). Trimming removed 0 bases from V and 4 bases from J, with 9 bases in between. The CDR3 coding sequence is TGTGCCTGGAGTGTACGAACGCATAATGAAAAACTGTTTTTT. Its protein is CAWSVRTHNEKLFF. Looking up the rest from reference TRBV30 and TRBJ1-4 gives the full variable domain: SQTIHQWPATLVQPVGSPLSLECTVEGTSNPNLYWYRQAAGRGLQLLFYSVGIGQISSEVPQNLSASRPQDRQFILSSKKLLLSDSGFYLCAWSVRTHNEKLFFGSGTQLSVL.

The chain has TRBV28 and TRBJ2-7; the D is unclear. V dropped 7 bases and J dropped 4 bases, with 8 bases sitting between them. The CDR3 runs to 11 residues. CDR1 is MDHEN and CDR2 is SYDVKM in the germline V gene. The CDR3 DNA sequence: TGTGCCAGCACTCTCGGGTACGAGCAGTACTTC. Encoded protein: CASTLGYEQYF.

This clone was observed a few times. The gene calls are TRBV7-8 and TRBJ1-5, with D tentatively TRBD1 (6 bases). V was clipped by 0 bases and J by 1 base, with 16 bases between them. CDR3 length: 18 amino acids. Germline CDR1 is SGHVS and CDR2 is FQNEAQ. The CDR3 loop is CASSLAGASLGSNQPQHF. The CDR3 nucleotides are TGTGCCAGCAGCTTAGCGGGGGCTTCCCTGGGCAGCAATCAGCCCCAGCATTTT.

The chain carries TRBV19 and TRBJ1-2; unclear D gene. Deletions cut 10 bases from V and 4 bases from J, with 13 bases between. Looked up from germline, CDR1 is LNHDA and CDR2 is SQIVND (reference sequence). CDR3 length: 12 amino acids. Here the CDR3 reads CATNSHSYGYTF. Here the CDR3 DNA reads TGTGCCACTAACTCCCACAGCTATGGCTACACCTTC. The full variable domain, its missing parts supplied by reference TRBV19 and TRBJ1-2, is DGGITQSPKYLFRKEGQNVTLSCEQNLNHDAMYWYRQDPGQGLRLIYYSQIVNDFQKGDIAEGYSVSREKKESFPLTVTSAQKNPTAFYLCATNSHSYGYTFGSGTRLTVV.

V usage is TRBV7-9 and J usage is TRBJ1-1; D gene unclear. Germline-derived CDR1 and CDR2 are SEHNR and FQNEAQ (reference sequence). V lost 1 base to trimming and J lost 1 base, with 10 bases between them. The CDR3 loop spans 15 amino acids. The DNA for the CDR3 is TGTGCCAGCAGCTTAGGGGGTAATTGGAACACTGAAGCTTTCTTT. Protein product: CASSLGGNWNTEAFF.

This clone was observed once. The chain carries TRBV5-1 and TRBJ2-1; possible D gene TRBD2, 6 bases. The germline V and J ends were trimmed by 4 bases and 6 bases, with 8 bases remaining between them. The CDR3 extends over 12 amino acids. Germline V gene data show CDR1 as SGHRS and CDR2 as YFSETQ. CDR3 in amino acids: CASSAGLNEQFF. The CDR3 DNA reads as TGCGCCAGCAGCGCGGGACTCAATGAGCAGTTCTTC.

This clone showed up just once. CDR3 bases: TGTGCCAGCAGCCCACACGGGGCCGAAACCGGGGAGCTGTTTTTT. This sequence encodes CASSPHGAETGELFF. The chain has TRBV7-6 and TRBJ2-2; D may be TRBD1 or TRBD2 (5 bases each). The CDR3 consists of 15 residues. The V gene lost 5 bases and the J gene lost 5 bases, with 15 bases spanning the gap. Germline loops: CDR1 SGHVS, CDR2 FNYEAQ.

This sequence joins TRBV14 and TRBJ1-3, with D unclear. This CDR3 is built from 16 residues. With 0 bases removed from V and 2 bases from J, the gap between germline ends came to 11 bases. CDR1 SGHDN and CDR2 FVKESK come from the germline V gene. CDR3 region: CASSQDGEGAGNTIYF. CDR3 bases: TGTGCCAGCAGCCAAGACGGGGAAGGAGCTGGAAACACCATATATTTT.

This chain links TRBV7-9 with TRBJ1-6, with 7 bases that match TRBD1. CDR1 is SEHNR and CDR2 is FQNEAQ in the germline V gene (reference sequence). Losses at the gene ends were 5 bases for V and 8 bases for J; bases not matched to a gene: 9. The CDR3 consists of 15 residues. CDR3: CASSGDTGDYSPLHF. CDR3 nucleotides: TGTGCCAGCAGCGGCGATACAGGGGACTATTCACCCCTCCACTTT.

The CDR3 DNA reads as TGTGCCAGCAGCCAAGTGCCGGGACAGGGGGACAATGAGCAGTTCTTC. It yields the protein CASSQVPGQGDNEQFF. The V and J genes are TRBV14 and TRBJ2-1, with 11 nucleotides matching TRBD1. Germline CDR1 is SGHDN and CDR2 is FVKESK. CDR3 length equals 16 residues. The V gene end was trimmed by 1 base and the J gene end by 5 bases; junction bases not matched to a gene: 4.

This chain links TRBV11-2 with TRBJ2-1; 13 nucleotides agree with TRBD2. Germline V gene lookup returns CDR1 SGHAT and CDR2 FQNNGV. V was clipped by 5 bases and J by 5 bases; unmatched bases: 15. The CDR3 has 19 residues. The CDR3 sequence is CASSTSTSGGFTFNNEQFF. For the CDR3, the DNA is TGTGCCAGCAGCACCTCGACTAGCGGGGGGTTTACTTTCAACAATGAGCAGTTCTTC. Based on the CDR3 plus reference TRBV11-2 and TRBJ2-1, the full variable domain is EAGVAQSPRYKIIEKRQSVAFWCNPISGHATLYWYQQILGQGPKLLIQFQNNGVVDDSQLPKDRFSAERLKGVDSTLKIQPAKLEDSAVYLCASSTSTSGGFTFNNEQFFGPGTRLTVL.